The present T cell receptor beta chain was sequenced within a study of CD8 T cells in Susac syndrome. Random hexamers served to reverse transcribe roughly 0.5 to 1 ug RNA. Coverage of TCR beta CDR3 amplification by immunoSEQ multiplex PCR extended to 54 Vbeta and 13 Jbeta. Using its own MiXCR run on the immunoSEQ multiplex PCR reads, TCRdb lists one record per CDR3 protein. The sample yields around 180,000 distinct CDR3 sequences, around 96% seen once. Germline-derived CDR1 and CDR2 are LNHNV and YYDKDF (reference sequence). The CDR3 covers 17 residues. The V end lost 0 bases, the J end lost 4 bases, and 13 bases lay between the germline ends.

Sequenced: CD8+ T cells from PBMCs. The chain combines TRBV15 with TRBJ2-6; maybe TRBD2 (7 bases). The sequence was collected from a human donor with multiple sclerosis. The CDR3 sequence is CATSRDLGGTGANVLTF. The CDR3 region has the DNA TGTGCCACCAGCAGAGATCTCGGGGGGACAGGGGCCAACGTCCTGACTTTC.